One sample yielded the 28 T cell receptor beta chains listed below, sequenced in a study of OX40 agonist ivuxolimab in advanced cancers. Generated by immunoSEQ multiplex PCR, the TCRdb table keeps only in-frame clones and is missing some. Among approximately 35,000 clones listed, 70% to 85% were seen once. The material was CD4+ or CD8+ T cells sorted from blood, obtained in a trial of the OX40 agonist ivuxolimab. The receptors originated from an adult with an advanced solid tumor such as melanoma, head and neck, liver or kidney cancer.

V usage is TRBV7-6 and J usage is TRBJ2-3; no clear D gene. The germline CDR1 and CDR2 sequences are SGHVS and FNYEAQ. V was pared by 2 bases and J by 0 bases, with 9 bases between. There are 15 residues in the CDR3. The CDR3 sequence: CASSLMAESTDTQYF. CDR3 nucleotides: TGTGCCAGCAGCTTAATGGCAGAAAGCACAGATACGCAGTATTTT.

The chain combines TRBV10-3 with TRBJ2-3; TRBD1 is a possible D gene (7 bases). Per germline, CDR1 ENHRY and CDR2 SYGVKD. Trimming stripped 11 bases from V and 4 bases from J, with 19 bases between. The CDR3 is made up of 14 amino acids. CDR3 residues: CAAGGGEVADTQYF. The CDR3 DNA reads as TGTGCCGCAGGAGGGGGCGAGGTCGCAGATACGCAGTATTTT.

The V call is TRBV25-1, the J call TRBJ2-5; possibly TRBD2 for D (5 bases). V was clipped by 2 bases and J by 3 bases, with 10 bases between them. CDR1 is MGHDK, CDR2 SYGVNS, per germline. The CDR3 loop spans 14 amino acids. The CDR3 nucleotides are TGTGCCAGCAGTGAAGTAGTGAGGGAAGAGACCCAGTACTTC. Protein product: CASSEVVREETQYF.

The CDR3 region is CAIRDGTDTQYF. In DNA, the CDR3 is TGTGCCATCCGGGACGGCACAGATACGCAGTATTTT. V and J are TRBV6-1 and TRBJ2-3; D is possibly TRBD1 or TRBD2 (5 bases each). In germline, CDR1 is MNHNS, CDR2 SASEGT. V was trimmed by 10 bases and J by 1 base, leaving 9 bases between them. CDR3 length: 12 residues.

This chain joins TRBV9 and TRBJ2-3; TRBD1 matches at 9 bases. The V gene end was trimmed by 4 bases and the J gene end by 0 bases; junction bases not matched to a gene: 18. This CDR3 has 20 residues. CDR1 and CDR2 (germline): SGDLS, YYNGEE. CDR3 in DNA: TGTGCCAGCAGCCAATTCCGGTGGACAGGGGTCCCGGGGAGCACAGATACGCAGTATTTT. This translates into CASSQFRWTGVPGSTDTQYF.

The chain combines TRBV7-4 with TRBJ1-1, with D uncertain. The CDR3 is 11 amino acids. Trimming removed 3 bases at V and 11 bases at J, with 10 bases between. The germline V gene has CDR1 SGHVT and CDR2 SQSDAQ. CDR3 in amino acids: CASSLKDKAFF. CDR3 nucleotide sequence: TGTGCCAGCAGCTTGAAAGATAAGGCTTTCTTT.

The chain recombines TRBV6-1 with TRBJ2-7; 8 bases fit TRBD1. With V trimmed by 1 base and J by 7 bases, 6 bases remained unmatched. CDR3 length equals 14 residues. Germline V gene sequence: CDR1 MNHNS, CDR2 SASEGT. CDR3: CASSEGQGAEEQYF. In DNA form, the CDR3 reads TGTGCCAGCAGTGAAGGGCAGGGGGCGGAAGAGCAGTACTTC.

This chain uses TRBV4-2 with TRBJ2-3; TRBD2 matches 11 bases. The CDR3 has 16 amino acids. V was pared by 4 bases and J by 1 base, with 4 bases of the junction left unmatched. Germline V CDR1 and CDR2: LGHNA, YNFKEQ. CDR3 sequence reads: CASSPSLAGGTDTQYF. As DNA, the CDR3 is TGTGCCAGCAGCCCCTCACTAGCGGGAGGCACAGATACGCAGTATTTT.

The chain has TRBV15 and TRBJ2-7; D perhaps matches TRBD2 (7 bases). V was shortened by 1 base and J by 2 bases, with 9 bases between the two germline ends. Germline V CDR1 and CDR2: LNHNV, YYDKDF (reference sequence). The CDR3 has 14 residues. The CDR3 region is CATSRGEGAYEQYF. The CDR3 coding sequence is TGTGCCACCAGCAGAGGGGAGGGGGCCTACGAGCAGTACTTC.

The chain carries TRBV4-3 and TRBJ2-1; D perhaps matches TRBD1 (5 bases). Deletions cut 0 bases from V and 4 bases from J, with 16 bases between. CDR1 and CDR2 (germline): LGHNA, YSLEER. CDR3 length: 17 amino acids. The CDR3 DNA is TGCGCCAGCAGCCAAGACATCAGACAGCTTCTGTACAATGAGCAGTTCTTC. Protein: CASSQDIRQLLYNEQFF.

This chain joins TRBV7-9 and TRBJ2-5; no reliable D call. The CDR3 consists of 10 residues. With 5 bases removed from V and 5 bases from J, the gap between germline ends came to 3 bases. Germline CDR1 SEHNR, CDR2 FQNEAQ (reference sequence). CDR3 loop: CASSGETQYF. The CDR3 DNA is TGTGCCAGCAGCGGGGAGACCCAGTACTTC.

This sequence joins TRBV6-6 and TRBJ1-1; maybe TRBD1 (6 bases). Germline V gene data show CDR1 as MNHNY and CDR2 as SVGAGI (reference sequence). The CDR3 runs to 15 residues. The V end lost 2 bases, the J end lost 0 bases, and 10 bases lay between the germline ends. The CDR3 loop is CASSYGTRMNTEAFF. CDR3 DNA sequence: TGTGCCAGCAGTTACGGGACAAGGATGAACACTGAAGCTTTCTTT.

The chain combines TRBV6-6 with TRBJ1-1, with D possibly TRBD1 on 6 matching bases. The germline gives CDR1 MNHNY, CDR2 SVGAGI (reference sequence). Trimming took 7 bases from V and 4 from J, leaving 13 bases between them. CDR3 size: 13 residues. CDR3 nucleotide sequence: TGTGCCAGCAATGCAGGGGCAGGCACTGAAGCTTTCTTT. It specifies CASNAGAGTEAFF.

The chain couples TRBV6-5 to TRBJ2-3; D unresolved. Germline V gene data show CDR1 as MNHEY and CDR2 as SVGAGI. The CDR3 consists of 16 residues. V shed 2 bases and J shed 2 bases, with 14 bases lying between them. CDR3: CASSYDFRALTDTQYF. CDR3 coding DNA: TGTGCCAGCAGTTACGACTTCCGGGCCCTCACAGATACGCAGTATTTT.

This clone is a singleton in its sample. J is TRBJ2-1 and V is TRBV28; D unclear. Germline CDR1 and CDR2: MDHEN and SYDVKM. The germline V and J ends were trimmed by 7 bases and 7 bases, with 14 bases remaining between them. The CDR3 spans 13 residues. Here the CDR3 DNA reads TGTGCCAGCACTTATTCCCTAGTGAATGAGCAGTTCTTC. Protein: CASTYSLVNEQFF. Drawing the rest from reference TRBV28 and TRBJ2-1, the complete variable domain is DVKVTQSSRYLVKRTGEKVFLECVQDMDHENMFWYRQDPGLGLRLIYFSYDVKMKEKGDIPEGYSVSREKKERFSLILESASTNQTSMYLCASTYSLVNEQFFGPGTRLTVL.

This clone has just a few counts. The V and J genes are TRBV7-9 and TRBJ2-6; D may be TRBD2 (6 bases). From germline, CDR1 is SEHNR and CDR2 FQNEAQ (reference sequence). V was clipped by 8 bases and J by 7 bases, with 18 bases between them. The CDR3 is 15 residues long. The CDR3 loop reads CASPPQAGNANVLTF. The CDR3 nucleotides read TGTGCCAGCCCCCCCCAGGCGGGGAACGCCAACGTCCTGACTTTC.

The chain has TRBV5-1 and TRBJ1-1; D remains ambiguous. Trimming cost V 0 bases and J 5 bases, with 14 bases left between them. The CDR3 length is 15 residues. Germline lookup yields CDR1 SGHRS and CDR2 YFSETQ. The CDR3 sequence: CASSLGLLGGTEAFF. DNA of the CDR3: TGCGCCAGCAGCTTGGGGCTCTTAGGAGGAACTGAAGCTTTCTTT.

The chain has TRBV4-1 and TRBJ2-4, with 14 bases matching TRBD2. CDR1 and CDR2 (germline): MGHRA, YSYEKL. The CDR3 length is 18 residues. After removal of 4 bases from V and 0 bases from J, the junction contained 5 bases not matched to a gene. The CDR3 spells CASSRTSGGSLAKNIQYF. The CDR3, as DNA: TGCGCCAGCAGCCGGACTAGCGGGGGGTCGCTAGCCAAAAACATTCAGTACTTC.

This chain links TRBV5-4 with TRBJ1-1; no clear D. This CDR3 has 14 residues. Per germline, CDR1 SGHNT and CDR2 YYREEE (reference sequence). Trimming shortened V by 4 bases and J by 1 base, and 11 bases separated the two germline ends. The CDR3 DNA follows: TGTGCCAGCAGCCTCGGGCTCACGAACACTGAAGCTTTCTTT. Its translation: CASSLGLTNTEAFF.

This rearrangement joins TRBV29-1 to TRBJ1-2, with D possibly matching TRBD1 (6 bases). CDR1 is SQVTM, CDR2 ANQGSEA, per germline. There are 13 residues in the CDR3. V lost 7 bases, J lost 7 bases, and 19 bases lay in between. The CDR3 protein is CSAEGSRGGGYTF. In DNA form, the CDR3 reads TGCAGCGCCGAGGGCAGCAGGGGTGGTGGCTACACCTTC.

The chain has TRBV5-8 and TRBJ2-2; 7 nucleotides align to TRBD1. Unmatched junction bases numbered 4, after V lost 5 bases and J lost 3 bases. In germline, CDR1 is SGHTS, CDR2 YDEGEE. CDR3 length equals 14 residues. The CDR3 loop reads CASRPTGDTGELFF. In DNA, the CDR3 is TGTGCCAGCAGGCCTACAGGGGACACCGGGGAGCTGTTTTTT. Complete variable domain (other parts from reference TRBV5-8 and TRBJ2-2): EAGVTQSPTHLIKTRGQQATLRCSPISGHTSVYWYQQALGLGLQFLLWYDEGEERNRGNFPPRFSGRQFPNYSSELNVNALELEDSALYLCASRPTGDTGELFFGEGSRLTVL.

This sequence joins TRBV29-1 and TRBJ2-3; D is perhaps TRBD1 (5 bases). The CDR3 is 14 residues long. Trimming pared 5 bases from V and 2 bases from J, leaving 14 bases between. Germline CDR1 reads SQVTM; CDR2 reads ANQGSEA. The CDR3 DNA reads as TGCAGCGTTCCCTCGGCAGGGCACACAGATACGCAGTATTTT. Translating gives CSVPSAGHTDTQYF.

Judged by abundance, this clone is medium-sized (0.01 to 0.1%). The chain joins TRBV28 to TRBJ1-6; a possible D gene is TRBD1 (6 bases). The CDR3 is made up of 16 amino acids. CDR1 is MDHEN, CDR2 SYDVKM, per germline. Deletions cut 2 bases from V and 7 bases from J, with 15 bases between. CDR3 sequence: CASSLLPGQANSPLHF. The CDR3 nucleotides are TGTGCCAGCAGTTTACTACCGGGACAAGCAAATTCACCCCTCCACTTT.

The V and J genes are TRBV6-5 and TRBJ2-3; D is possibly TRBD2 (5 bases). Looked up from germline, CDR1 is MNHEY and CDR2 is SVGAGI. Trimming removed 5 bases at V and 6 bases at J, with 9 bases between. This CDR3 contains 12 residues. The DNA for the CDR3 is TGTGCCAGCAGTCCGACGGGGGATACGCAGTATTTT. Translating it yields CASSPTGDTQYF.

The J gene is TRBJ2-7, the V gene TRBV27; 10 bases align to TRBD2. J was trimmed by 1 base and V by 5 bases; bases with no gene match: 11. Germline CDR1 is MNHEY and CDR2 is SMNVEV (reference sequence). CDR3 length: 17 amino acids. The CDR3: CASSGWASGRGSYEQYF. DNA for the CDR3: TGTGCCAGCAGTGGGTGGGCTAGCGGGAGAGGTTCCTACGAGCAGTACTTC.

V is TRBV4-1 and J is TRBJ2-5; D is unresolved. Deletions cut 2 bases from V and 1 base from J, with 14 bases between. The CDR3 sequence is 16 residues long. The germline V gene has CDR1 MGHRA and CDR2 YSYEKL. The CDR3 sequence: CASSQHPQGTQETQYF. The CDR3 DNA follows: TGCGCCAGCAGCCAACACCCACAAGGCACCCAAGAGACCCAGTACTTC.

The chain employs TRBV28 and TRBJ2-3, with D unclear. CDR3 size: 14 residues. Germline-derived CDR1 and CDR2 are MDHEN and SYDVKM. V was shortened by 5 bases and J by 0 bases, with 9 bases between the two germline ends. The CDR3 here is CASSPDESTDTQYF. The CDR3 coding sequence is TGTGCCAGCAGTCCAGACGAGAGCACAGATACGCAGTATTTT.

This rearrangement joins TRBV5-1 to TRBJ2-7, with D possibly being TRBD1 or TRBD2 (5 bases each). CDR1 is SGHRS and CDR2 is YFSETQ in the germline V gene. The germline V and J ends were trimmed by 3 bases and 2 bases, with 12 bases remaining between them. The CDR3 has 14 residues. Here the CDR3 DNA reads TGCGCCAGCAGCTACTGGGACGGAACCTACGAGCAGTACTTC. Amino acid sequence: CASSYWDGTYEQYF.